Shown below are 30 T cell receptor beta chains from a single sample sequenced in a study of blood T cell repertoires in COVID-19. Sequencing was performed with immunoSEQ multiplex PCR; in TCRdb, only in-frame clones are kept and a portion is missing. In the table there are roughly 120,000 clones, around nine tenths of which are singletons. The sample consisted of peripheral blood. The receptors originated from a woman between 45 and 65 years old with acute or convalescent COVID-19.

The sample holds one count of this clone. This rearrangement joins TRBV19 to TRBJ2-3; 9 bases fit TRBD1. Germline values: CDR1 LNHDA, CDR2 SQIVND (reference sequence). The CDR3 consists of 16 residues. With V trimmed by 6 bases and J by 4 bases, 11 bases remained unmatched. The CDR3 reads CASSLRDRVFSDTQYF. CDR3 DNA: TGTGCCAGTAGCCTCCGGGACAGGGTTTTTTCAGATACGCAGTATTTT.

This rearrangement joins TRBV7-8 to TRBJ2-7; no clear D gene. This CDR3 comprises 12 residues. Looked up from germline, CDR1 is SGHVS and CDR2 is FQNEAQ. The germline V and J ends were trimmed by 6 bases and 4 bases, with 10 bases remaining between them. CDR3 residues: CASSPGLYEQYF. In DNA, the CDR3 is TGTGCCAGCAGTCCCGGGTTATACGAGCAGTACTTC.

The V gene is TRBV7-2, the J gene TRBJ2-5, with D possibly TRBD2 on 5 matching bases. There are 17 residues in the CDR3. The germline V gene has CDR1 SGHTA and CDR2 FQGNSA. Trimming took 2 bases from V and 5 from J, leaving 21 bases between them. The DNA of the CDR3 is TGTGCCAGCAGCTTACGGGGATGGGCGTATTGTGTGGAGACCCAGTACTTC. Translating it yields CASSLRGWAYCVETQYF. Variable domain in full (rest from reference TRBV7-2 and TRBJ2-5): GAGVSQSPSNKVTEKGKDVELRCDPISGHTALYWYRQSLGQGLEFLIYFQGNSAPDKSGLPSDRFSAERTGGSVSTLTIQRTQQEDSAVYLCASSLRGWAYCVETQYFGPGTRLLVL.

The rearrangement joins TRBV4-3 to TRBJ2-7, with 14 positions matching TRBD2. There are 18 residues in the CDR3. CDR1 is LGHNA and CDR2 is YSLEER in the germline V gene. The J segment lost 3 bases and the V segment lost 2 bases, leaving 9 bases of the junction unmatched. The CDR3 DNA follows: TGCGCCAGCAGCCAATTCACCGGGACTAGCGGGAGTTACTACGAGCAGTACTTC. It yields the protein CASSQFTGTSGSYYEQYF.

The table lists this clone with a count of one. The rearrangement joins TRBV6-5 to TRBJ2-7, with 8 bases that match TRBD1. In germline, CDR1 is MNHEY, CDR2 SVGAGI. V lost 9 bases, J lost 0 bases, and 7 bases stayed unmatched. CDR3 size: 14 residues. CDR3 nucleotide sequence: TGTGCCAGTTGGGACAGGCCCTTCTCCTACGAGCAGTACTTC. This translates into CASWDRPFSYEQYF.

This clone was seen a handful of times. The gene calls are TRBV27 and TRBJ2-2; a weak D match, TRBD1 (6 bases). CDR3 length: 18 amino acids. Trimming pared 1 base from V and 8 bases from J, leaving 23 bases between. Germline V lookup: CDR1 MNHEY, CDR2 SMNVEV (reference sequence). The CDR3 DNA sequence: TGTGCCAGCAGTTTATTTTACAGGGTTGGTTTTGGGTTTGGGGAGCTGTTTTTT. It specifies CASSLFYRVGFGFGELFF.

The gene calls are TRBV12-3 or TRBV12-4 and TRBJ1-1; maybe TRBD1 (6 bases). Trimming removed 7 bases at V and 6 bases at J, with 15 bases between. This CDR3 is 13 amino acids long. CDR3 nucleotide sequence: TGTGCCAGCAATCTTAGGGGGGGGGCTGAAGCTTTCTTT. Translation: CASNLRGGAEAFF.

With respect to this clone: The junction departs from the called germline gene at one end, perhaps through a read error. The V call is TRBV7-2, the J call TRBJ2-5; TRBD2 agrees at 11 bases. This CDR3 contains 15 residues. The germline V gene has CDR1 SGHTA and CDR2 FQGNSA. The CDR3 sequence is CASTLAGGPWETQYF. CDR3 nucleotides: TGTGCCAGCACCTTAGCGGGGGGGCCGTGGGAGACCCAGTACTTC.

Only one count was recorded for this clone. V and J are TRBV6-6 and TRBJ1-2, with D maybe TRBD1 (5 bases). The CDR3 spans 14 residues. V shed 7 bases and J shed 2 bases, with 14 bases lying between them. The germline V gene encodes CDR1 MNHNY and CDR2 SVGAGI (reference sequence). DNA of the CDR3: TGTGCCAGCACCCGACAGCAGTCAAACTATGGCTACACCTTC. Translation gives CASTRQQSNYGYTF.

The chain employs TRBV12-3 or TRBV12-4 and TRBJ1-2, with TRBD1 matching 7 bases. The CDR3 is made up of 12 amino acids. V was pared by 1 base and J by 10 bases, with 3 bases of the junction left unmatched. The CDR3 bases are TGTGCCAGCAGTTTAGGGGACAGCCACTACACCTTC. Its translation is CASSLGDSHYTF.

The chain employs TRBV24-1 and TRBJ2-3, with TRBD1 matching over 9 bases. V dropped 7 bases and J dropped 10; count of bases not matched to a gene: 11. Looked up from germline, CDR1 is KGHDR and CDR2 is SFDVKD. CDR3 size: 14 residues. CDR3 sequence (DNA): TGTGCCACCAGGGCCGGGACAGGGCCCAATCCGCAGTATTTT. As protein: CATRAGTGPNPQYF.

The chain carries TRBV11-3 and TRBJ2-7; 10 bases match TRBD2. The CDR3 is 15 amino acids. Losses at the gene ends were 2 bases for V and 5 bases for J; bases not matched to a gene: 6. Germline V gives CDR1 SGHNT, CDR2 YENEEA. The CDR3 DNA follows: TGTGCCAGCAGCTTAACGCAGCGGGAGGGCCACGAGCAGTACTTC. Translation gives CASSLTQREGHEQYF.

This rearrangement joins TRBV7-8 to TRBJ1-1, with D perhaps TRBD1 (6 bases). The ends were cut back, 4 bases at V and 0 bases at J, with 12 bases in the middle. CDR3 size: 15 residues. Germline CDR1 is SGHVS and CDR2 is FQNEAQ. CDR3 protein: CASSSTTGLNTEAFF. For the CDR3, the DNA is TGTGCCAGCAGCTCGACTACAGGGCTGAACACTGAAGCTTTCTTT.

Only one count was recorded for this clone. V is TRBV7-9 and J is TRBJ2-7, with a possible D match to TRBD2 (7 bases). Germline V lookup: CDR1 SEHNR, CDR2 FQNEAQ (reference sequence). The CDR3 contains 16 residues. The V end lost 5 bases, the J end lost 5 bases, and 22 bases lay between the germline ends. CDR3 DNA: TGTGCCAGCAGCCGACGCGGTAGGGGGAGGGGACACGAGCAGTACTTC. This sequence encodes CASSRRGRGRGHEQYF.

The J gene is TRBJ1-1, the V gene TRBV10-1; D not resolved. The CDR3 runs 18 residues. V was pared by 0 bases and J by 0 bases, with 17 bases between. Germline CDR1 reads WNHNN; CDR2 reads SYGVQD (reference sequence). In nucleotides, the CDR3 is TGCGCCAGCAGTGAGTCGTCTCGCAGGAAAAACATGAACACTGAAGCTTTCTTT. Translated: CASSESSRRKNMNTEAFF.

The chain couples TRBV5-1 to TRBJ2-1, with D possibly matching TRBD2 (6 bases). Germline V gene sequence: CDR1 SGHRS, CDR2 YFSETQ. Trimming took off 7 bases at V and 0 bases at J, with 11 bases between the two ends. The CDR3 is 14 amino acids. The CDR3 protein is CASVGLGSYNEQFF. The CDR3 region has the DNA TGCGCCAGCGTGGGACTCGGCTCCTACAATGAGCAGTTCTTC.

V usage is TRBV5-4 and J usage is TRBJ1-3; the match to TRBD1 covers 7 bases. The CDR3 contains 15 residues. Unmatched junction bases numbered 2, after V lost 0 bases and J lost 2 bases. CDR1 is SGHNT and CDR2 is YYREEE in the germline V gene (reference sequence). CDR3 protein: CASSLAQGAGNTIYF. DNA for the CDR3: TGTGCCAGCAGCTTGGCTCAGGGGGCTGGAAACACCATATATTTT.

This clone appeared a few times. The chain has TRBV19 and TRBJ1-1; D is perhaps TRBD1 (6 bases). The CDR3 length is 15 residues. Trimming cost V 4 bases and J 1 base, with 13 bases left between them. CDR1 is LNHDA and CDR2 is SQIVND in the germline V gene (reference sequence). CDR3 sequence reads: CASSSQTGGNTEAFF. The CDR3, as DNA: TGTGCCAGTAGTAGCCAGACAGGCGGGAACACTGAAGCTTTCTTT.

The chain recombines TRBV13 with TRBJ2-1; 10 nucleotides match TRBD2. V lost 1 base, J lost 7 bases, and 4 bases stayed unmatched. This CDR3 region has 15 residues. Germline lookup yields CDR1 PRHDT and CDR2 FYEKMQ (reference sequence). CDR3 protein: CASSLAGSGRNEQFF. The CDR3 bases are TGTGCCAGCAGCTTAGCGGGTAGCGGGAGGAATGAGCAGTTCTTC.

V usage is TRBV6-5 and J usage is TRBJ1-5, with 7 nucleotides matching TRBD1. The CDR3 length is 15 residues. J lost 3 bases, V lost 6 bases, and 8 bases had no gene match. In germline, CDR1 is MNHEY, CDR2 SVGAGI. Here the CDR3 DNA reads TGTGCCAGCAGGGCCGACAGGGCGGTCAATCAGCCCCAGCATTTT. It translates to CASRADRAVNQPQHF.

The V and J genes are TRBV18 and TRBJ2-3, with 10 bases fitting TRBD1. This CDR3 spans 16 amino acids. CDR1 and CDR2 from the germline V gene are KGHSH and LQKENI. J lost 4 bases, V lost 5 bases, and 9 bases had no gene match. CDR3 sequence reads: CASSDWGQGNADTQYF. The CDR3, as DNA: TGTGCCAGCTCAGACTGGGGACAGGGGAATGCAGATACGCAGTATTTT.

About this clone itself: Other DNA sequences of this sample code for an identical CDR3. The rearrangement uses TRBV7-2 and TRBJ1-5; a weak D match, TRBD1 (5 bases). CDR1 is SGHTA, CDR2 FQGNSA, per germline. The CDR3 extends over 14 amino acids. Deletions cut 1 base from V and 6 bases from J, with 10 bases between. The CDR3 DNA reads TGTGCCAGCAGCTTAGAAAGGGGAGGTCAGCCCCAGCATTTT. It is translated as CASSLERGGQPQHF.

The chain has TRBV4-1 and TRBJ2-7, with unresolved D. CDR1 and CDR2 (germline): MGHRA, YSYEKL. Trimming left V 2 bases short and J 2 bases short, with 7 bases between. The CDR3 runs 13 residues. The DNA of the CDR3 is TGCGCCAGCAGCCAAACAGACACCTACGAGCAGTACTTC. Its translation is CASSQTDTYEQYF.

The chain is built from TRBV2 and TRBJ1-2; 7 positions match TRBD1. The CDR3 sequence is 13 residues long. Trimming at V came to 5 bases and at J to 4 bases, leaving 4 bases not matched to a gene. Germline V lookup: CDR1 SNHLY, CDR2 FYNNEI. CDR3 bases: TGTGCCAGCAGTACTGACAGGGTCTATGGCTACACCTTC. Amino acid sequence: CASSTDRVYGYTF.

This clone turned up a few times. The J gene is TRBJ2-7, the V gene TRBV21-1; TRBD1 reflects the table's D call only, with no check against the DNA. TRBV21-1 is a listed pseudogene. The CDR3 totals 16 residues. The CDR3 coding sequence is TGTGCCAGCGGACCACCGGGACACGGTAATGGGTACGAGCAGTACTTC. Translated: CASGPPGHGNGYEQYF.

A few counts support this clone. The chain employs TRBV5-6 and TRBJ1-5, with 9 bases aligning to TRBD1. Germline V gives CDR1 SGHDT, CDR2 YYEEEE. CDR3 length: 15 residues. V shed 4 bases and J 5 bases; nucleotides not matched to a gene: 7. CDR3 nucleotide sequence: TGTGCCAGCAGCACAGGACAGGGGCCCGATCAGCCCCAGCATTTT. Residues: CASSTGQGPDQPQHF.

The V and J genes are TRBV4-3 and TRBJ2-5, with a tentative D call TRBD2 (5 bases). Trimming removed 5 bases at V and 5 bases at J, with 21 bases between. Germline CDR1 is LGHNA and CDR2 is YSLEER. CDR3 length: 16 residues. The CDR3 loop is CASSKGAEVGRETQYF. CDR3 bases: TGCGCCAGCAGCAAGGGAGCGGAGGTCGGAAGGGAGACCCAGTACTTC.

The genes are TRBV23-1 and TRBJ2-2; TRBD1 is a possible D gene (6 bases). Being an ORF, TRBV23-1 has a function that is uncertain. Trimming pared 6 bases from V and 4 bases from J, leaving 21 bases between. The CDR3 loop spans 17 amino acids. The CDR3 protein is CASSRPVEGEGTGELFF. The DNA for the CDR3 is TGCGCCAGCAGCCGTCCGGTCGAGGGGGAAGGCACCGGGGAGCTGTTTTTT.

The chain employs TRBV7-2 and TRBJ2-3; D is uncertain. The V and J ends lost 1 base and 2 bases respectively, with 4 bases between them. This CDR3 has 13 residues. CDR1 and CDR2 from the germline V gene are SGHTA and FQGNSA. Written as DNA, the CDR3 is TGTGCCAGCAGCTTAGGTTACACAGATACGCAGTATTTT. This gives the protein CASSLGYTDTQYF.

This chain connects TRBV21-1 to TRBJ1-6. TRBV21-1 is labeled a pseudogene. CDR3 length equals 15 residues. CDR3 protein: CASSIPKPSNSPLHF. The CDR3 nucleotides are TGTGCCAGCAGCATACCTAAGCCCTCTAATTCACCCCTCCACTTT.